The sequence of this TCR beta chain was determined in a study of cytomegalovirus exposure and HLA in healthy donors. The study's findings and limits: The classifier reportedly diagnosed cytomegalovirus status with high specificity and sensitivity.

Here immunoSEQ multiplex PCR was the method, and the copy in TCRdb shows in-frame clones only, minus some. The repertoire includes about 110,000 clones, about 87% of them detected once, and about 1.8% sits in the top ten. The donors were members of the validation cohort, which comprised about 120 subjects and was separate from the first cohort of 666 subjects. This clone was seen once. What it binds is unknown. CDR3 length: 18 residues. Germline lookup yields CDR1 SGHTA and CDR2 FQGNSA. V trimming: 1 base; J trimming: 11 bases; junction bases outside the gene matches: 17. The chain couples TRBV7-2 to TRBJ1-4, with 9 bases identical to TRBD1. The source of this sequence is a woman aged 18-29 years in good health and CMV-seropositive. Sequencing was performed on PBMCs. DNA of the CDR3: TGTGCCAGCAGCTTAGGGTCGGTTCGACAGGGGGGCCATGGGAAACTGTTTTTT. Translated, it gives CASSLGSVRQGGHGKLFF. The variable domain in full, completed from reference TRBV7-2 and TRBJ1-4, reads GAGVSQSPSNKVTEKGKDVELRCDPISGHTALYWYRQSLGQGLEFLIYFQGNSAPDKSGLPSDRFSAERTGGSVSTLTIQRTQQEDSAVYLCASSLGSVRQGGHGKLFFGSGTQLSVL.